This entry lists 29 T cell receptor beta chains sequenced from one sample in a study of blood T cells in healthy people across ages. A second about 6 to 11 cycle PCR used barcoded and J-beta primers. TCRdb processed the 5' RACE reads anew with MiXCR; each CDR3 protein has one entry. The sample carries around 1,800,000 distinct CDR3 sequences, approximately 40% recorded once. The material sequenced was blood. All receptors derive from a human donor in good health.

This chain connects TRBV5-6 to TRBJ2-1, with TRBD2 matching 7 bases. This CDR3 spans 15 amino acids. Germline V CDR1 and CDR2: SGHDT, YYEEEE. J was trimmed by 7 bases and V by 4 bases; bases with no gene match: 11. CDR3 coding DNA: TGTGCCAGCAGCCCCTCTGTCGGGGGAGGGAATGAGCAGTTCTTC. Translating it yields CASSPSVGGGNEQFF.

The chain links TRBV24-1 to TRBJ1-5; no clear D. With 3 bases removed from V and 0 bases from J, the gap between germline ends came to 11 bases. The CDR3 covers 16 residues. CDR1 is KGHDR and CDR2 is SFDVKD in the germline V gene. This chain's CDR3 is CATSDPTRDSNQPQHF. As DNA, the CDR3 is TGTGCCACCAGTGATCCGACACGCGATAGCAATCAGCCCCAGCATTTT.

The gene calls are TRBV7-3 and TRBJ1-6; 7 nucleotides align to TRBD1. V was clipped by 8 bases and J by 6 bases; unmatched bases: 4. Germline V gene lookup returns CDR1 SGHTA and CDR2 FQGTGA. This CDR3 is built from 13 residues. This chain's CDR3 is CASCQGGNSPLHF. CDR3 bases: TGTGCCAGCTGCCAGGGGGGTAATTCACCCCTCCACTTT.

This clonotype was observed a few times. The V and J genes are TRBV4-1 and TRBJ1-2; D call uncertain. This CDR3 is built from 16 residues. The germline gives CDR1 MGHRA, CDR2 YSYEKL. The germline V and J ends were trimmed by 5 bases and 8 bases, with 24 bases remaining between them. The CDR3 region is CASSANPGWLRPGYTF. The CDR3 bases are TGCGCCAGCAGCGCCAATCCGGGGTGGCTTAGACCGGGCTACACCTTC.

The rearrangement uses TRBV28 and TRBJ1-4; TRBD1 matches at 9 bases. With V trimmed by 5 bases and J by 7 bases, 8 bases remained unmatched. Germline V gives CDR1 MDHEN, CDR2 SYDVKM. The CDR3 is made up of 15 amino acids. The CDR3 nucleotides are TGTGCCAGCAGTGGGGGACAGGGAAATACTGAAAAACTGTTTTTT. The encoded protein is CASSGGQGNTEKLFF.

In its sample, this clonotype was seen once. One end of the junction is discordant with germline, which a read error may explain. The gene calls are TRBV29-1 and TRBJ1-2; tentatively, D is TRBD1 (6 bases). This CDR3 is built from 13 residues. Per germline, CDR1 SQVTM and CDR2 ANQGSEA. CDR3 coding DNA: TGCAGCGTTGAAGACGGACAGTCCTATGGCTACGCCTTC. Translated: CSVEDGQSYGYAF. Full variable domain (rest looked up from reference TRBV29-1 and TRBJ1-2): SAVISQKPSRDICQRGTSLTIQCQVDSQVTMMFWYRQQPGQSLTLIATANQGSEATYESGFVIDKFPISRPNLTFSTLTVSNMSPEDSSIYLCSVEDGQSYGYAFGSGTRLTVV.

V gene TRBV25-1 combines with J gene TRBJ2-5; D gene unclear. The germline V and J ends were trimmed by 1 base and 5 bases, with 11 bases remaining between them. CDR1 is MGHDK and CDR2 is SYGVNS in the germline V gene. CDR3 length equals 14 residues. The CDR3 region has the DNA TGTGCCAGCAGTGAATCTCCAGCCGTGGAGACCCAGTACTTC. Translation gives CASSESPAVETQYF.

The rearrangement joins TRBV7-2 to TRBJ1-1, with TRBD1 identical over 8 bases. The CDR3 contains 16 residues. V trimming: 5 bases; J trimming: 3 bases; junction bases outside the gene matches: 11. Germline V gene sequence: CDR1 SGHTA, CDR2 FQGNSA. CDR3 sequence: CASSPRAGQGYTEAFF. The CDR3 nucleotides read TGTGCCAGCAGCCCCCGGGCCGGACAGGGTTACACTGAAGCTTTCTTT.

A few counts support this clonotype. The chain has TRBV29-1 and TRBJ1-4, with a weak D call TRBD1 (5 bases). CDR3 length: 11 residues. The germline V and J ends were trimmed by 7 bases and 7 bases, with 10 bases remaining between them. Germline V CDR1 and CDR2: SQVTM, ANQGSEA. The CDR3, as DNA: TGCAGCGGTGGGACTTTTGAAAAACTGTTTTTT. Residues: CSGGTFEKLFF.

There are a few counts of this clonotype. The V gene is TRBV7-2, the J gene TRBJ2-6; tentative D call: TRBD1 (7 bases). V lost 7 bases and J 2 bases, leaving 12 bases between the germline ends. This CDR3 contains 15 residues. The germline CDR1 and CDR2 sequences are SGHTA and FQGNSA. The CDR3 loop is CASNRRGPGANVLTF. CDR3 in DNA: TGTGCCAGCAACCGGAGGGGGCCTGGGGCCAACGTCCTGACTTTC.

The chain joins TRBV29-1 to TRBJ1-2; 9 bases align to TRBD1. The CDR3 consists of 14 residues. From germline, CDR1 is SQVTM and CDR2 ANQGSEA. V trimming: 1 base; J trimming: 7 bases; junction bases outside the gene matches: 7. The CDR3 sequence is CSVEAGTGIGGYTF. In nucleotides, the CDR3 is TGCAGCGTTGAAGCTGGGACAGGGATAGGTGGCTACACCTTC.

This clonotype was seen a handful of times. The rearrangement links TRBV12-3 or TRBV12-4 to TRBJ1-4, with 8 nucleotides matching TRBD1. V lost 4 bases and J lost 6; bases outside the gene matches: 13. The length of the CDR3 is 17 residues. The CDR3 protein is CASSSRTGRLRDEKLFF. The CDR3 DNA reads TGTGCCAGCAGTTCCCGGACAGGGAGGTTAAGGGATGAAAAACTGTTTTTT.

A few counts support this clonotype. The chain employs TRBV6-6 and TRBJ1-6; 7 positions agree with TRBD1. Germline trimming cut 3 bases from V and 10 bases from J; bases unmatched to any gene: 6. CDR1 MNHNY and CDR2 SVGAGI come from the germline V gene (reference sequence). This CDR3 region has 14 residues. The CDR3 sequence: CASSYEGASSPLHF. The CDR3 DNA reads TGTGCCAGCAGTTATGAGGGGGCTTCGTCACCCCTCCACTTT.

J is TRBJ2-3 and V is TRBV24-1; D remains ambiguous. CDR3 size: 13 residues. CDR1 and CDR2 (germline): KGHDR, SFDVKD. The V end was cut by 3 bases, the J end by 2 bases, with 5 bases between. The CDR3 bases are TGTGCCACCAGTGATCCTTACACAGATACGCAGTATTTT. This encodes CATSDPYTDTQYF.

This clonotype was counted only a few times. The CDR3 sequence is CSVGEGVGTEAFF. Written as DNA, the CDR3 is TGCAGCGTTGGCGAGGGGGTTGGAACTGAAGCTTTCTTT. This chain uses TRBV29-1 with TRBJ1-1, with D perhaps TRBD1 (6 bases). Germline-derived CDR1 and CDR2 are SQVTM and ANQGSEA. This CDR3 has 13 residues. V was cut by 4 bases and J by 5 bases, with 14 bases left in between.

This clonotype was counted ten times or more. The chain links TRBV6-1 to TRBJ2-7, with 10 bases identical to TRBD1. CDR3 length: 14 residues. Trimming took 6 bases from V and 2 from J; bases not matched to a gene: 4. Per germline, CDR1 MNHNS and CDR2 SASEGT. The CDR3 DNA reads TGTGCCAGCAGAGGACAGGGGGATACCTACGAGCAGTACTTC. Translation: CASRGQGDTYEQYF.

There are a few counts of this clonotype. The CDR3 sequence is CASSQVGGRKEDTQYF. The CDR3 region has the DNA TGCGCCAGCAGCCAAGTGGGGGGGCGAAAGGAAGATACGCAGTATTTT. The rearrangement uses TRBV4-3 and TRBJ2-3, with D possibly TRBD2 on 7 matching bases. The ends were cut back, 1 base at V and 5 bases at J, with 16 bases in the middle. The germline V gene has CDR1 LGHNA and CDR2 YSLEER. CDR3 length equals 16 residues.

On this clonotype: The junction departs from germline at one end; a sequencing error may be responsible. The CDR3 region has the DNA TGTGCCAGCAGGGATGGGACGGGGAATCAGCCCCGGCATTTT. This encodes CASRDGTGNQPRHF. This chain uses TRBV12-3 or TRBV12-4 with TRBJ1-5; weak D call: TRBD1 (5 bases). The CDR3 covers 14 residues.

This clonotype was observed a handful of times. CDR3 region: CAISEEGLAGLYEQYF. The CDR3 nucleotides read TGTGCCATCAGTGAAGAGGGACTAGCGGGGCTCTACGAGCAGTACTTC. The gene calls are TRBV10-3 and TRBJ2-7; TRBD2 aligns across 13 bases. This CDR3 contains 16 residues. The ends lost 3 bases at V and 3 bases at J; junction bases unmatched: 5. CDR1 is ENHRY and CDR2 is SYGVKD in the germline V gene.

The genes are TRBV2 and TRBJ1-5; 7 nucleotides agree with TRBD1. The CDR3 has 15 residues. V lost 2 bases to trimming and J lost 2 bases; unmatched junction nucleotides: 3. CDR1 is SNHLY, CDR2 FYNNEI, per germline. CDR3 loop: CASSERGQGNQPQHF. The CDR3, as DNA: TGTGCCAGCAGTGAAAGGGGGCAGGGCAATCAGCCCCAGCATTTT.

This clonotype has more than one count but fewer than ten. The chain has TRBV18 and TRBJ1-2, with a possible D match to TRBD1 (5 bases). Trimming removed 2 bases at V and 9 bases at J, with 22 bases between. The CDR3 consists of 16 residues. Germline V gives CDR1 KGHSH, CDR2 LQKENI. The CDR3 region has the DNA TGTGCCAGCTCACCAAATCAGGGAGGAGCCCGGAGTCGCTACACCTTC. Its protein product is CASSPNQGGARSRYTF.

The chain carries TRBV29-1 and TRBJ2-1, with unresolved D. The germline gives CDR1 SQVTM, CDR2 ANQGSEA. Trimming shortened V by 2 bases and J by 7 bases, and 9 bases separated the two germline ends. The CDR3 contains 12 residues. The CDR3 region has the DNA TGCAGCGTTGAATGGATGGGGAATGAGCAGTTCTTC. Its translation: CSVEWMGNEQFF.

There are a few counts of this clonotype. The genes are TRBV7-2 and TRBJ1-6, with unresolved D. Trimming removed 5 bases at V and 10 bases at J, with 9 bases between. This CDR3 contains 12 residues. From germline, CDR1 is SGHTA and CDR2 FQGNSA. The chain's CDR3 is CASSLEISPLHF. The CDR3 region has the DNA TGTGCCAGCAGCCTTGAAATATCACCCCTCCACTTT.

This clonotype appeared a few times. This rearrangement joins TRBV29-1 to TRBJ2-5; 8 bases line up with TRBD1. With 2 bases clipped from V and 5 bases from J, the junction kept 16 bases outside the gene matches. The germline V gene has CDR1 SQVTM and CDR2 ANQGSEA. This CDR3 contains 17 residues. The CDR3 sequence is CSVEIRQGTVLSETQYF. Written as DNA, the CDR3 is TGCAGCGTTGAAATAAGACAGGGGACAGTTCTATCCGAGACCCAGTACTTC.

This clonotype appeared a few times. The gene calls are TRBV7-9 and TRBJ2-7, with a weak D call TRBD2 (7 bases). This CDR3 is built from 14 residues. Trimming removed 5 bases from V and 6 bases from J, with 17 bases in between. Germline V lookup: CDR1 SEHNR, CDR2 FQNEAQ (reference sequence). The DNA for the CDR3 is TGTGCCAGCAGCATCGGGGGGCCCCAGGTCGAGCAGTACTTC. Translation: CASSIGGPQVEQYF. Full variable domain (missing parts from reference TRBV7-9 and TRBJ2-7): DTGVSQNPRHKITKRGQNVTFRCDPISEHNRLYWYRQTLGQGPEFLTYFQNEAQLEKSRLLSDRFSAERPKGSFSTLEIQRTEQGDSAMYLCASSIGGPQVEQYFGPGTRLTVT.

This clonotype was counted a few times. The rearrangement links TRBV7-9 to TRBJ1-2; perhaps TRBD1 as D (5 bases). Between the trimmed V and J ends, which lost 3 bases and 2 bases, there was a span of 22 bases. Germline loops: CDR1 SEHNR, CDR2 FQNEAQ (reference sequence). The CDR3 has 18 amino acids. CDR3 nucleotides: TGTGCCAGCAGCTTCCCTCTCGGCAGGGAAACGAAAAACTATGGCTACACCTTC. This gives the protein CASSFPLGRETKNYGYTF.

The chain carries TRBV4-2 and TRBJ2-3, with 7 bases fitting TRBD2. This CDR3 has 19 residues. The germline V gene has CDR1 LGHNA and CDR2 YNFKEQ. V gave up 4 bases and J gave up 2 bases; unmatched junction bases: 18. CDR3 nucleotide sequence: TGTGCCAGCAGCCCAGGAGTGGGAGACTGGGGGGGATACACAGATACGCAGTATTTT. This translates into CASSPGVGDWGGYTDTQYF.

This chain connects TRBV7-2 to TRBJ2-1, with no clear D. V was pared by 7 bases and J by 3 bases, with 7 bases between. The CDR3 has 12 amino acids. The germline CDR1 and CDR2 sequences are SGHTA and FQGNSA. CDR3 in amino acids: CASTDFYNEQFF. CDR3 nucleotides: TGTGCCAGCACCGACTTCTACAATGAGCAGTTCTTC. The full variable domain, completed using reference TRBV7-2 and TRBJ2-1, is GAGVSQSPSNKVTEKGKDVELRCDPISGHTALYWYRQSLGQGLEFLIYFQGNSAPDKSGLPSDRFSAERTGGSVSTLTIQRTQQEDSAVYLCASTDFYNEQFFGPGTRLTVL.

The chain combines TRBV11-2 with TRBJ2-7; D ambiguous. The germline V gene encodes CDR1 SGHAT and CDR2 FQNNGV. With 6 bases removed from V and 2 bases from J, the gap between germline ends came to 17 bases. The CDR3 spans 15 residues. CDR3 residues: CASRLSVGSTYEQYF. As DNA, the CDR3 is TGTGCCAGCAGGCTATCCGTGGGGTCCACCTACGAGCAGTACTTC.